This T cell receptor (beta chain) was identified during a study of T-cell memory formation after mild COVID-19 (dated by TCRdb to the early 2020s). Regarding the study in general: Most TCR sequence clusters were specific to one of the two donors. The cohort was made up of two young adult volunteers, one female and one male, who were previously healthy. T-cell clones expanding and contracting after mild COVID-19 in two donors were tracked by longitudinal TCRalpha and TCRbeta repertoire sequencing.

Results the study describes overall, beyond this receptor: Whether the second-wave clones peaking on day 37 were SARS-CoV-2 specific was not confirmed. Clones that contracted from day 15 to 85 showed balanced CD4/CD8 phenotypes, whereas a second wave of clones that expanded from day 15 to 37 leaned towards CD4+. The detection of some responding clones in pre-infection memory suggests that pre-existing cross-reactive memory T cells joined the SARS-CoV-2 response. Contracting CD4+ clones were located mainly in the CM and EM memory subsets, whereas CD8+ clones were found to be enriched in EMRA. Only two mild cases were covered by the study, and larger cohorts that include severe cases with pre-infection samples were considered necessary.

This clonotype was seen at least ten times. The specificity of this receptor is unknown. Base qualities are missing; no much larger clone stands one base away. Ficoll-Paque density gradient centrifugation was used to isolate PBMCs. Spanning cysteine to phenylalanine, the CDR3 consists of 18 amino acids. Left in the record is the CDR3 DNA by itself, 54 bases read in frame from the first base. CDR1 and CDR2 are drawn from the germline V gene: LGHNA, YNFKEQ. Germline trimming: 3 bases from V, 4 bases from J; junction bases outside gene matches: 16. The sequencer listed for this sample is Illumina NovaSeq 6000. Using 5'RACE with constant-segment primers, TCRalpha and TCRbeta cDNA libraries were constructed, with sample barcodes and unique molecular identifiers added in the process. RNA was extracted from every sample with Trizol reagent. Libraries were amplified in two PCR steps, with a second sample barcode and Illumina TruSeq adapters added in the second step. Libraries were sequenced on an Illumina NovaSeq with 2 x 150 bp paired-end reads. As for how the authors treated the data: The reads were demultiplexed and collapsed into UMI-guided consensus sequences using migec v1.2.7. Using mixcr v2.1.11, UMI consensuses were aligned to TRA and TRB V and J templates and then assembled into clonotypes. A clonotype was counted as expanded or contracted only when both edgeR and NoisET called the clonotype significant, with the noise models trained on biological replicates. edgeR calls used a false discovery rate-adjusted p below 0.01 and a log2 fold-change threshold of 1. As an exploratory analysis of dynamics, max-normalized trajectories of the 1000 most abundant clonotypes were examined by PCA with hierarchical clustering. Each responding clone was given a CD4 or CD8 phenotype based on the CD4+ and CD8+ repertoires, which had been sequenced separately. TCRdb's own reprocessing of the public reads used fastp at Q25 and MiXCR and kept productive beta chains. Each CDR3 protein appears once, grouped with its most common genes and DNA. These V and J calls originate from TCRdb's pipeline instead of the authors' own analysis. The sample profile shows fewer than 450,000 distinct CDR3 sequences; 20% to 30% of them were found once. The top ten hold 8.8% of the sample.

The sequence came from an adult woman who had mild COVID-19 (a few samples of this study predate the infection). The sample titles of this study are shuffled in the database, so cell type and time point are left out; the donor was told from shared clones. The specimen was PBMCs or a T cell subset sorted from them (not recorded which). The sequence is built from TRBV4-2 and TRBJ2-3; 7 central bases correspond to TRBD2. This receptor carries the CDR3 CASSQDRLARAAADTQYF. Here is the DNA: TGTGCCAGCAGCCAGGACCGACTAGCCCGAGCGGCGGCAGATACGCAGTATTTT.